This T cell receptor (beta chain) was observed in a study of blood T cell repertoires in COVID-19. Whole-study context: The United States, Italy and Spain provided the acute and convalescent COVID-19 samples. Nucleic acid was either cDNA or gDNA, and it came from T cells, B-cell-depleted T cells, or PBMCs.

CDR3 size: 17 residues. V gave up 1 base and J gave up 10 bases, with 25 bases separating them. Per germline, CDR1 MNHEY and CDR2 SMNVEV (reference sequence). Original analysis: Reference gene primer amplification gave nucleated cell count estimates. The assay was immunoSEQ multiplex PCR, and TCRdb's table has in-frame clones only and misses some. V, J and clone size reflect that table, while D and trimming were determined from the DNA. Among around 250,000 clones listed, around 80% were seen once. Sample: peripheral blood. This chain links TRBV27 with TRBJ1-1; a weak D match, TRBD1 (5 bases). The receptor's source is a woman aged 80 or over with acute or convalescent COVID-19. The DNA of the CDR3 is TGTGCCAGCAGTTTATATCCCCTACAACGGCAGGGTAGGCGAGCTTTCTTT. Amino acid sequence: CASSLYPLQRQGRRAFF.